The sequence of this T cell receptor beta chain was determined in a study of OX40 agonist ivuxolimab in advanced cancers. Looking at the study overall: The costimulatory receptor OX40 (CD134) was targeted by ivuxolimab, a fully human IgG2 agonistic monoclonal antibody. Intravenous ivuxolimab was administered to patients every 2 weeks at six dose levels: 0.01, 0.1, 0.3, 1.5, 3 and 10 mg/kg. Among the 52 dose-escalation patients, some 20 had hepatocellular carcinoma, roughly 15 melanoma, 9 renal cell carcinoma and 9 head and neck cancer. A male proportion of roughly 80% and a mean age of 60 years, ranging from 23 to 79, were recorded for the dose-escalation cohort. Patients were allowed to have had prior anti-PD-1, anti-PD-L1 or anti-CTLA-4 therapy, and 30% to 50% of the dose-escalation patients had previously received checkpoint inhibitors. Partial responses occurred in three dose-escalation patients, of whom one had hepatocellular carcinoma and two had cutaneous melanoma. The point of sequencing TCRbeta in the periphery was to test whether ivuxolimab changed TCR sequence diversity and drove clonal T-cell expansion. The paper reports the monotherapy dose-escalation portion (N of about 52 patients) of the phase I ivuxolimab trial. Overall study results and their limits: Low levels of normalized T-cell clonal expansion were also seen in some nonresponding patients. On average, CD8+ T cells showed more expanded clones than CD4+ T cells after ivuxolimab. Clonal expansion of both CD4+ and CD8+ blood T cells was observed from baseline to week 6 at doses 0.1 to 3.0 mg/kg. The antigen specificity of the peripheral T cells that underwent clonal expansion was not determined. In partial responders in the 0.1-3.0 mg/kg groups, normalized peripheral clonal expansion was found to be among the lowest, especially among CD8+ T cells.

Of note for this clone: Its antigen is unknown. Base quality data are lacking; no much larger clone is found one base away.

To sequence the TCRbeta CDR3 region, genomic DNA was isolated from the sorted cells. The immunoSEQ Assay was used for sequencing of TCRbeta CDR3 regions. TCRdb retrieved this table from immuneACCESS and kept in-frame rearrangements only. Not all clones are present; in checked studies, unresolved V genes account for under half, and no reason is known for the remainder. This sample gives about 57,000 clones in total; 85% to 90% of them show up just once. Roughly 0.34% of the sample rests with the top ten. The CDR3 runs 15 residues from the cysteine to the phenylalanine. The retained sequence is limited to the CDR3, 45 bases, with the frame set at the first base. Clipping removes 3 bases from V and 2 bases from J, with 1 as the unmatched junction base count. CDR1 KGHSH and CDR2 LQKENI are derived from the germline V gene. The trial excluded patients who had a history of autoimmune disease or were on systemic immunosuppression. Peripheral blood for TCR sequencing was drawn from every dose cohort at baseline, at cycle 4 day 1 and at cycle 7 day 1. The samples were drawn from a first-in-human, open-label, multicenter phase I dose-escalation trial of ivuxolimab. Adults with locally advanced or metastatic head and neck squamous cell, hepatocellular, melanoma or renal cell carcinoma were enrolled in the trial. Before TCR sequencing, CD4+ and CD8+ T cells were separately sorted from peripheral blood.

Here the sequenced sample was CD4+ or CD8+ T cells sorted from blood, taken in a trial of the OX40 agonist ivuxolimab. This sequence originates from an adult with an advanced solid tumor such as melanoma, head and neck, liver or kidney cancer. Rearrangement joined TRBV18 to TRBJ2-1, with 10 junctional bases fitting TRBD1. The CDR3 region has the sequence CASSPGQGTYNEQFF. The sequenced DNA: TGTGCCAGCTCACCGGGACAGGGGACCTACAATGAGCAGTTCTTC.